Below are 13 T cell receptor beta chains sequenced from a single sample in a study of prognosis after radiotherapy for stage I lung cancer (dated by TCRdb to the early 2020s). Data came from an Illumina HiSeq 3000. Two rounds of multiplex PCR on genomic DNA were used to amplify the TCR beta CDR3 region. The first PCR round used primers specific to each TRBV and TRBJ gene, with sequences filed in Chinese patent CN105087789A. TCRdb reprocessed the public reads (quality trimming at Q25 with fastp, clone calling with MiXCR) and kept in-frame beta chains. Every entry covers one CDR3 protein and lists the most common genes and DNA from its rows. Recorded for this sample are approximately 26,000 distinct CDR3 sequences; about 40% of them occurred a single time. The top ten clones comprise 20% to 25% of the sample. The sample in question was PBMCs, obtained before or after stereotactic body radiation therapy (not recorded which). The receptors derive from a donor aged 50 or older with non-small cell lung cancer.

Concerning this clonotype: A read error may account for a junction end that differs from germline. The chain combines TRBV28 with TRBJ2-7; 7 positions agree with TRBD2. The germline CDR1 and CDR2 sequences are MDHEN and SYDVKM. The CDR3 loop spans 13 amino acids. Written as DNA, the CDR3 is TGTGCCATCAGTTTTGGGCGGGAGTACGAGCAGTACTTC. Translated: CAISFGREYEQYF.

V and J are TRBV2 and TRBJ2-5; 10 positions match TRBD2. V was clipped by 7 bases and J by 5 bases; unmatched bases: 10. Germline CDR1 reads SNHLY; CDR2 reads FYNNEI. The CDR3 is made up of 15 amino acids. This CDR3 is CASIEGAGGVETQYF. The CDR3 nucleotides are TGTGCCAGCATTGAGGGAGCGGGAGGGGTGGAGACCCAGTACTTC.

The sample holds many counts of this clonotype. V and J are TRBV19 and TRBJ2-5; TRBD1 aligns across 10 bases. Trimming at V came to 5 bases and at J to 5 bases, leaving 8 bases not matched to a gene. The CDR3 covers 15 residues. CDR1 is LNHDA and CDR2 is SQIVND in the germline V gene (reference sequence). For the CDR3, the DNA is TGTGCCAGTAGTCCTCCGGGACAGGGGACCGAGACCCAGTACTTC. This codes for CASSPPGQGTETQYF.

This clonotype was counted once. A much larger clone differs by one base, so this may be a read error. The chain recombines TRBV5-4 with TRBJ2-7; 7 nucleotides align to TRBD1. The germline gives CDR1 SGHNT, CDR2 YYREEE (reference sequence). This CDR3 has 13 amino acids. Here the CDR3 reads CASSLTGAHEHYF. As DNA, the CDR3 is TGTGCCAGCAGCTTGACAGGGGCCCACGAGCATTACTTC.

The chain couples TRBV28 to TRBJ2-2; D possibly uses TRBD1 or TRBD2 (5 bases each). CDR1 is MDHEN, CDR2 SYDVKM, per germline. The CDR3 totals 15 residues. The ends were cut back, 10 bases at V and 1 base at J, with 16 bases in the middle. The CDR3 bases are TGTGCCATTCGGTCGGGACCTTTGAACACCGGGGAGCTGTTTTTT. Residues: CAIRSGPLNTGELFF.

The CDR3 is CSAEPTGTGGGYGYTF. The CDR3 region has the DNA TGCAGTGCTGAGCCGACCGGGACAGGGGGCGGCTATGGCTACACCTTC. V usage is TRBV20-1 and J usage is TRBJ1-2, with TRBD1 matching over 12 bases. This CDR3 region has 16 residues. Losses at the gene ends were 5 bases for V and 4 bases for J; bases not matched to a gene: 11. CDR1 DFQATT and CDR2 SNEGSKA come from the germline V gene (reference sequence).

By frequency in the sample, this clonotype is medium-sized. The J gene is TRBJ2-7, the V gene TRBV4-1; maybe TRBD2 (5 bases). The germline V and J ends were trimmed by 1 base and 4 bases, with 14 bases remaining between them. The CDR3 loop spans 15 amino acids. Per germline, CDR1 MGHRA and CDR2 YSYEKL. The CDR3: CASSQAGAAEYEQYF. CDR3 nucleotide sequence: TGCGCCAGCAGCCAAGCAGGAGCGGCGGAGTACGAGCAGTACTTC.

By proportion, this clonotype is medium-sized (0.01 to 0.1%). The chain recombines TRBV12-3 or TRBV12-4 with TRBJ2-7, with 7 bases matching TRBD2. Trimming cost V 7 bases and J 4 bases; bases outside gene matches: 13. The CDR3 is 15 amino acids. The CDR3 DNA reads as TGTGCCAGCAACATGGGAGGGGCGCCCTCGTACGAGCAGTACTTC. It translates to CASNMGGAPSYEQYF.

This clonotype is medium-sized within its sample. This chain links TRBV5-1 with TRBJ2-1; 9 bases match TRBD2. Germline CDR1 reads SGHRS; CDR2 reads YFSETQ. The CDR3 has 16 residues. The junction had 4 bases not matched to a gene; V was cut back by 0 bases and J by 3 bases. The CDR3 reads CASSLATSGFYNEQFF. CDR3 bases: TGCGCCAGCAGCTTGGCCACTAGCGGGTTCTACAATGAGCAGTTCTTC. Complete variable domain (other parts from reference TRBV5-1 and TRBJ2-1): KAGVTQTPRYLIKTRGQQVTLSCSPISGHRSVSWYQQTPGQGLQFLFEYFSETQRNKGNFPGRFSGRQFSNSRSEMNVSTLELGDSALYLCASSLATSGFYNEQFFGPGTRLTVL.

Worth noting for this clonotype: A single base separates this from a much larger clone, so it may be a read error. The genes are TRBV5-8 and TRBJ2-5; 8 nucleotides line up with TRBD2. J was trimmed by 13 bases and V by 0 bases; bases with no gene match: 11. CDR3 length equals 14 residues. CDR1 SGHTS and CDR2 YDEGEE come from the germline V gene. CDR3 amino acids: CASSLAGGGSIRYF. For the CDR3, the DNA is TGTGCCAGCAGCTTGGCCGGGGGGGGGTCCATTCGGTACTTC.

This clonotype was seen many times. The CDR3 here is CASSQGARETQYF. In DNA form, the CDR3 reads TGTGCCAGCAGCCAAGGGGCGAGGGAGACCCAGTACTTC. The V gene is TRBV3-1, the J gene TRBJ2-5; no clear D. In germline, CDR1 is LGHDT, CDR2 YNNKEL (reference sequence). V lost 1 base and J lost 5, with 8 bases in between. The CDR3 consists of 13 residues.

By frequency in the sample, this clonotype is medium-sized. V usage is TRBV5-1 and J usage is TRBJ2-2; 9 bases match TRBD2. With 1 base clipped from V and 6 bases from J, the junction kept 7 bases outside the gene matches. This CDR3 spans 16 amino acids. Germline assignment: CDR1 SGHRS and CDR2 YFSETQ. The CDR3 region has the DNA TGCGCCAGCAGCTTGAGACTAGCGGAACTGGCCGGGGAGCTGTTTTTT. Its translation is CASSLRLAELAGELFF.

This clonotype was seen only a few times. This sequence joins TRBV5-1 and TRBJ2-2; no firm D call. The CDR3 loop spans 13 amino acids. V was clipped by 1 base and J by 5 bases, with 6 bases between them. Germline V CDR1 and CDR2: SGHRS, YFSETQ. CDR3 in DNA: TGCGCCAGCAGCTTGTACGTGACCGGGGAGCTGTTTTTT. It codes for CASSLYVTGELFF.